These 22 T cell receptor beta chains came from one sample sequenced in a study of OX40 agonist ivuxolimab in advanced cancers. The data were produced by immunoSEQ multiplex PCR, yet TCRdb's version contains in-frame clones alone and is incomplete. Of about 79,000 clones in the sample, around 93% were seen once. The starting material was CD4+ or CD8+ T cells sorted from blood, obtained in a trial of the OX40 agonist ivuxolimab. These receptors originate from an adult with an advanced solid tumor such as melanoma, head and neck, liver or kidney cancer.

V usage is TRBV11-3 and J usage is TRBJ2-3; maybe TRBD1 (7 bases). Trimming shortened V by 6 bases and J by 5 bases, and 15 bases separated the two germline ends. Germline lookup yields CDR1 SGHNT and CDR2 YENEEA. CDR3 length: 14 residues. The CDR3 DNA sequence: TGTGCCAGCAGTTCGCTCAGGGGGGAAGATACGCAGTATTTT. Its translation is CASSSLRGEDTQYF.

This chain joins TRBV28 and TRBJ1-1; 8 bases map to TRBD1. The CDR3 has 14 residues. The germline gives CDR1 MDHEN, CDR2 SYDVKM. V dropped 5 bases and J dropped 10; count of bases not matched to a gene: 12. In nucleotides, the CDR3 is TGTGCCAGCAGTCCCCCGGACAGGGTCGGAGGAGCTTTCTTT. Encoded protein: CASSPPDRVGGAFF.

This clone was picked up a small number of times. The chain combines TRBV28 with TRBJ1-1; D call uncertain. Germline V gives CDR1 MDHEN, CDR2 SYDVKM. This CDR3 comprises 15 residues. V was shortened by 6 bases and J by 0 bases, with 14 bases between the two germline ends. The CDR3 sequence is CASSLPQAMNTEAFF. CDR3 coding DNA: TGTGCCAGCAGCCTGCCGCAGGCCATGAACACTGAAGCTTTCTTT.

The chain carries TRBV30 and TRBJ1-5, with TRBD1 identical over 7 bases. CDR1 is GTSNPN and CDR2 is SVGIG in the germline V gene (reference sequence). V shed 2 bases and J 2 bases; nucleotides not matched to a gene: 0. The CDR3 contains 13 residues. Here the CDR3 DNA reads TGTGCCTGGAGTACAGGGGGCAATCAGCCCCAGCATTTT. It encodes CAWSTGGNQPQHF.

The V and J genes are TRBV30 and TRBJ2-3; 9 bases are a match to TRBD2. This CDR3 is built from 16 residues. The germline CDR1 and CDR2 sequences are GTSNPN and SVGIG (reference sequence). After removal of 2 bases from V and 1 base from J, the junction contained 7 bases not matched to a gene. The CDR3 protein is CAWSPSLAGGTDTQYF. As DNA, the CDR3 is TGTGCCTGGAGTCCATCCTTAGCGGGGGGCACAGATACGCAGTATTTT.

V usage is TRBV19 and J usage is TRBJ1-1; 9 bases map to TRBD1. Germline CDR1 reads LNHDA; CDR2 reads SQIVND (reference sequence). The CDR3 loop spans 17 amino acids. V lost 5 bases to trimming and J lost 1 base; unmatched junction nucleotides: 11. CDR3 nucleotides: TGTGCCAGTAGTGACAGGGGGTGGATGTCAGGGAACACTGAAGCTTTCTTT. It translates to CASSDRGWMSGNTEAFF.

This clone was detected once. J is TRBJ2-7 and V is TRBV29-1; 9 bases map to TRBD1. V was clipped by 4 bases and J by 5 bases; unmatched bases: 3. Germline V gene sequence: CDR1 SQVTM, CDR2 ANQGSEA. The CDR3 has 12 amino acids. CDR3 nucleotide sequence: TGCAGCGTTGGGGACAGGGAACACGAGCAGTACTTC. Translation: CSVGDREHEQYF.

V gene TRBV7-3 combines with J gene TRBJ1-1; 8 bases fit TRBD1. The CDR3 runs to 13 residues. CDR1 is SGHTA, CDR2 FQGTGA, per germline. With V trimmed by 5 bases and J by 8 bases, 7 bases remained unmatched. The CDR3 reads CASSGDRGGEAFF. The CDR3 bases are TGTGCCAGCAGCGGCGACAGGGGTGGCGAAGCTTTCTTT.

This chain links TRBV7-3 with TRBJ2-3; 7 bases are shared with TRBD1. Per the germline V gene, CDR1 is SGHTA and CDR2 is FQGTGA. This CDR3 contains 14 residues. Trimming at V came to 4 bases and at J to 2 bases, leaving 3 bases not matched to a gene. CDR3 in DNA: TGTGCCAGCAGCTCCAGGGGGAACACAGATACGCAGTATTTT. Residues: CASSSRGNTDTQYF.

The V and J genes are TRBV5-4 and TRBJ1-2; a weak D match, TRBD1 (5 bases). Germline lookup yields CDR1 SGHNT and CDR2 YYREEE (reference sequence). CDR3 size: 16 residues. Trimming removed 0 bases at V and 7 bases at J, with 19 bases between. DNA for the CDR3: TGTGCCAGCAGCTTGGGGTTTGGCAGGGAGTTCGGTGGCTACACCTTC. It encodes CASSLGFGREFGGYTF.

V is TRBV19 and J is TRBJ2-5; 8 nucleotides agree with TRBD2. The end of the DNA is better explained by TRBJ2-7, so the J call may be wrong. This CDR3 spans 15 amino acids. Per the germline V gene, CDR1 is LNHDA and CDR2 is SQIVND (reference sequence). The CDR3: CASNSPGTSLYEQYF. The CDR3 region has the DNA TGTGCCAGTAACAGTCCCGGGACTAGTCTGTACGAGCAGTACTTC.

V is TRBV10-1 and J is TRBJ2-1, with 8 bases identical to TRBD2. Germline values: CDR1 WNHNN, CDR2 SYGVQD (reference sequence). The J segment lost 9 bases and the V segment lost 6 bases, leaving 13 bases of the junction unmatched. There are 15 residues in the CDR3. This CDR3 is CASRIAGPPRGEQFF. The CDR3 nucleotides read TGCGCCAGCAGGATAGCGGGGCCACCACGGGGTGAGCAGTTCTTC.

The DNA of the CDR3 is TGTGCCAGCAGCTTAGGGGCAGGGAGGATAGAAGCTTTCTTT. It yields the protein CASSLGAGRIEAFF. The chain is built from TRBV11-3 and TRBJ1-1; possibly TRBD1 for D (5 bases). V dropped 1 base and J dropped 8 bases, with 14 bases sitting between them. This CDR3 region has 14 residues. CDR1 SGHNT and CDR2 YENEEA come from the germline V gene. Full variable domain (missing parts from reference TRBV11-3 and TRBJ1-1): EAGVVQSPRYKIIEKKQPVAFWCNPISGHNTLYWYLQNLGQGPELLIRYENEEAVDDSQLPKDRFSAERLKGVDSTLKIQPAELGDSAVYLCASSLGAGRIEAFFGQGTRLTVV.

The chain recombines TRBV4-3 with TRBJ2-2; 8 positions agree with TRBD2. From germline, CDR1 is LGHNA and CDR2 YSLEER. This CDR3 spans 16 amino acids. With 4 bases clipped from V and 3 bases from J, the junction kept 7 bases outside the gene matches. The CDR3 DNA sequence: TGCGCCAGCAGCCTCCAAGCGGGAGCAGACACCGGGGAGCTGTTTTTT. Protein sequence: CASSLQAGADTGELFF.

V is TRBV10-3 and J is TRBJ2-3, with 8 bases matching TRBD2. The V gene end was trimmed by 11 bases and the J gene end by 5 bases; junction bases not matched to a gene: 15. CDR3 length: 15 residues. Germline V gene sequence: CDR1 ENHRY, CDR2 SYGVKD. The CDR3 loop reads CASALAAGVVDTQYF. For the CDR3, the DNA is TGTGCCTCCGCGCTGGCAGCGGGAGTGGTAGATACGCAGTATTTT.

Comment on this clone: The junction departs from the called germline gene at one end, perhaps through a read error. This rearrangement joins TRBV5-1 to TRBJ2-7, with 7 bases fitting TRBD1. The germline CDR1 and CDR2 sequences are SGHRS and YFSETQ. The CDR3 has 13 amino acids. This CDR3 reads CASRLGQWDEQYF. In DNA form, the CDR3 reads TGCGCCAGCAGGTTGGGACAGTGGGACGAGCAGTACTTC.

This chain joins TRBV10-3 and TRBJ1-5; D unresolved. Trimming pared 4 bases from V and 3 bases from J, leaving 7 bases between. The CDR3 has 13 amino acids. The germline gives CDR1 ENHRY, CDR2 SYGVKD. This chain's CDR3 is CAISAVLNQPQHF. The DNA of the CDR3 is TGTGCCATCAGTGCCGTCCTCAATCAGCCCCAGCATTTT.

The rearrangement joins TRBV6-1 to TRBJ1-4; D gene unclear. This CDR3 is built from 15 residues. Germline V gives CDR1 MNHNS, CDR2 SASEGT. Trimming stripped 7 bases from V and 3 bases from J, with 15 bases between. CDR3 DNA: TGTGCCAGCATTCGTGACCGAGCCTCTAATGAAAAACTGTTTTTT. Protein sequence: CASIRDRASNEKLFF.

The gene calls are TRBV4-2 and TRBJ2-7; maybe TRBD1 (6 bases). V lost 4 bases, J lost 7 bases, and 11 bases lay in between. Germline V lookup: CDR1 LGHNA, CDR2 YNFKEQ. The CDR3 is 12 residues long. The DNA of the CDR3 is TGTGCCAGCAGCCTAACGACAGGTGAGCAGTACTTC. Amino acid sequence: CASSLTTGEQYF.

This clone is medium-sized (0.01 to 0.1%) by share. The chain carries TRBV28 and TRBJ2-7; D might be TRBD1 or TRBD2, each matching 5 bases. Trimming shortened V by 8 bases and J by 3 bases, and 26 bases separated the two germline ends. CDR3 length equals 17 residues. Germline assignment: CDR1 MDHEN and CDR2 SYDVKM. CDR3: CASGFLFSGTLGYEQYF. Here the CDR3 DNA reads TGTGCCAGCGGCTTCCTCTTCTCCGGGACCTTAGGCTACGAGCAGTACTTC.

The V and J genes are TRBV14 and TRBJ1-1; no clear D gene. The V gene lost 1 base and the J gene lost 1 base, with 10 bases spanning the gap. Germline V gene sequence: CDR1 SGHDN, CDR2 FVKESK. The CDR3 contains 15 residues. CDR3 sequence (DNA): TGTGCCAGCAGCCAAGTTTACGGCAGGAACACTGAAGCTTTCTTT. Protein product: CASSQVYGRNTEAFF. Filled out from reference TRBV14 and TRBJ1-1, the complete variable domain reads EAGVTQFPSHSVIEKGQTVTLRCDPISGHDNLYWYRRVMGKEIKFLLHFVKESKQDESGMPNNRFLAERTGGTYSTLKVQPAELEDSGVYFCASSQVYGRNTEAFFGQGTRLTVV.

The chain is built from TRBV5-1 and TRBJ2-2, with D maybe TRBD1 (6 bases). The CDR3 contains 15 residues. Germline V CDR1 and CDR2: SGHRS, YFSETQ. The V end was cut by 0 bases, the J end by 2 bases, with 8 bases between. Written as DNA, the CDR3 is TGCGCCAGCAGCTTGGCAGGGGATAACACCGGGGAGCTGTTTTTT. Its protein is CASSLAGDNTGELFF.